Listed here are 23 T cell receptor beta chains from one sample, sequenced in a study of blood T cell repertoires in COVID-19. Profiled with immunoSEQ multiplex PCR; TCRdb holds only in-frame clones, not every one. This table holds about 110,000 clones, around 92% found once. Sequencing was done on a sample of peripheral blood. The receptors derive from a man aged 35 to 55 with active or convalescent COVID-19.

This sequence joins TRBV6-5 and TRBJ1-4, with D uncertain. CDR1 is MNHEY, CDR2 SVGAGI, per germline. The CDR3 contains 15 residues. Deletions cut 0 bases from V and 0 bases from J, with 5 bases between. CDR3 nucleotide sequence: TGTGCCAGCAGTTACTCATATGCAACTAATGAAAAACTGTTTTTT. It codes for CASSYSYATNEKLFF.

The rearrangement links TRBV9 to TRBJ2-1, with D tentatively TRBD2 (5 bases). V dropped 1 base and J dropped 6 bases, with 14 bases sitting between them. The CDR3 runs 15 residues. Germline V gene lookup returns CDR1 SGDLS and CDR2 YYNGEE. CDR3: CASSVSGGLTNEQFF. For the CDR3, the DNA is TGTGCCAGCAGCGTAAGCGGCGGCCTAACCAATGAGCAGTTCTTC. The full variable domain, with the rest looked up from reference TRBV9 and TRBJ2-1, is DSGVTQTPKHLITATGQRVTLRCSPRSGDLSVYWYQQSLDQGLQFLIQYYNGEERAKGNILERFSAQQFPDLHSELNLSSLELGDSALYFCASSVSGGLTNEQFFGPGTRLTVL.

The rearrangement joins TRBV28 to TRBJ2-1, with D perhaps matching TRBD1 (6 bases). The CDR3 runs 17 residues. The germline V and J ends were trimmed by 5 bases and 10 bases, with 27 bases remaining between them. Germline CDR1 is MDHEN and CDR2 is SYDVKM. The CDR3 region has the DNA TGTGCCAGCAGTGGAAGCCCGGGACAAACTGCCCTGTCGGAGCAGTTCTTC. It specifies CASSGSPGQTALSEQFF.

The CDR3 coding sequence is TGTGCCAGCAGCTTGACTATTAGCTCCTACGAGCAGTACTTC. Its translation: CASSLTISSYEQYF. The gene calls are TRBV27 and TRBJ2-7, with D tentatively TRBD2 (5 bases). This CDR3 spans 14 amino acids. CDR1 and CDR2 (germline): MNHEY, SMNVEV (reference sequence). With 6 bases removed from V and 0 bases from J, the gap between germline ends came to 12 bases.

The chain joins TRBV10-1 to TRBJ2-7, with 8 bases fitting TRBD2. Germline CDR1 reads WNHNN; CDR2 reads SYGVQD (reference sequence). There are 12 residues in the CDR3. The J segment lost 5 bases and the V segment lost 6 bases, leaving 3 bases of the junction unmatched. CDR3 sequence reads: CASSSGSHEQYF. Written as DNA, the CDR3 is TGCGCCAGCAGCAGCGGGAGCCACGAGCAGTACTTC.

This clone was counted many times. CDR3 sequence (DNA): TGTGCCAGCAGTGAGTGGCGGGACACAGATACGCAGTATTTT. Translating it yields CASSEWRDTDTQYF. This sequence joins TRBV6-4 and TRBJ2-3, with D tentatively TRBD2 (6 bases). The V gene's germline CDR1 is MRHNA and CDR2 SNTAGT. The CDR3 runs 14 residues. Trimming stripped 3 bases from V and 2 bases from J, with 9 bases between.

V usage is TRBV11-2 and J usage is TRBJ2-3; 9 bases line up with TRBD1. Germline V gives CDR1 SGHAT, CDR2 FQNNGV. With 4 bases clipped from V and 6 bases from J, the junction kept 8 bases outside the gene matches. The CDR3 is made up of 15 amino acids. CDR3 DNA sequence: TGTGCCAGCAGCTCGGGGACAGGGTTTGCTGATACGCAGTATTTT. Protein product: CASSSGTGFADTQYF.

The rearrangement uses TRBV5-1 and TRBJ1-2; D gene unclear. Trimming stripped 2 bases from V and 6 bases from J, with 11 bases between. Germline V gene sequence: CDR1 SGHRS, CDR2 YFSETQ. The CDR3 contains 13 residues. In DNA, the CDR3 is TGCGCCAGCAGCTTAATGGGCGACGATGGCTACACCTTC. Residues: CASSLMGDDGYTF. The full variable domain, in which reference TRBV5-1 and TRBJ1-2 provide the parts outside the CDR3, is KAGVTQTPRYLIKTRGQQVTLSCSPISGHRSVSWYQQTPGQGLQFLFEYFSETQRNKGNFPGRFSGRQFSNSRSEMNVSTLELGDSALYLCASSLMGDDGYTFGSGTRLTVV.

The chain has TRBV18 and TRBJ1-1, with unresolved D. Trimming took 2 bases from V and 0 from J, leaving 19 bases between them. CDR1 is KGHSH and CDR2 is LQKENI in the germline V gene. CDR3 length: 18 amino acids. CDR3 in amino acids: CASSPVRAPGRVNTEAFF. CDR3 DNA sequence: TGTGCCAGCTCACCAGTTCGGGCCCCGGGGAGGGTGAACACTGAAGCTTTCTTT.

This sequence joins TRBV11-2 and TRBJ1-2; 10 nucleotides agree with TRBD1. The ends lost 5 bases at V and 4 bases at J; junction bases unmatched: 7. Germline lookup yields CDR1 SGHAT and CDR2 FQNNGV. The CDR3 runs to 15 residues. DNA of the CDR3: TGTGCCAGCAGCCCGGACAGGGGGACCCTCTATGGCTACACCTTC. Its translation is CASSPDRGTLYGYTF.

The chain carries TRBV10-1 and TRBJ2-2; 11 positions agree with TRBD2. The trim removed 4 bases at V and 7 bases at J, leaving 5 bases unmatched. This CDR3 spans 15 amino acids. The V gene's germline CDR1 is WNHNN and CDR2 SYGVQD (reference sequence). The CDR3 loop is CASSALAGGVGELFF. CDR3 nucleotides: TGCGCCAGCAGTGCCCTAGCGGGAGGAGTCGGGGAGCTGTTTTTT.

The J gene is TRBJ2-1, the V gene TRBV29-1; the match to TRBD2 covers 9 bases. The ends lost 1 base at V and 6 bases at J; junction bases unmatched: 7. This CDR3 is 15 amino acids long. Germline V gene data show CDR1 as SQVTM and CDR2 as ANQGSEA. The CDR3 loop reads CSVEGGRALFNEQFF. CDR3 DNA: TGCAGCGTTGAAGGCGGGAGGGCGCTTTTCAATGAGCAGTTCTTC.

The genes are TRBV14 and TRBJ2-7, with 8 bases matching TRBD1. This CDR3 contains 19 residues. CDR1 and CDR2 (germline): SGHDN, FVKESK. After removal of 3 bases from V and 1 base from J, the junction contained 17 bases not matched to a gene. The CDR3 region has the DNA TGTGCCAGCAGCCACACTACCGGATGGGGACAGGTCAAATCCTACGAGCAGTACTTC. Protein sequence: CASSHTTGWGQVKSYEQYF.

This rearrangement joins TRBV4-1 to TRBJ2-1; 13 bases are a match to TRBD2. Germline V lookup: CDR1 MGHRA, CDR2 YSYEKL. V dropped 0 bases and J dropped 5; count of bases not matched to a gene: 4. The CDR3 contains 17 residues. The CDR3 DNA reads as TGCGCCAGCAGCCAAGAGCCGGGACTAGCGGGAAACAATGAGCAGTTCTTC. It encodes CASSQEPGLAGNNEQFF.

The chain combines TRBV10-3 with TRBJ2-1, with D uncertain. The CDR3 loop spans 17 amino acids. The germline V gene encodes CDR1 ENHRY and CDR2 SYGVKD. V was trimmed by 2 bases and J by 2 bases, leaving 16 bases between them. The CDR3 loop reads CAISEVPPGGTYNEQFF. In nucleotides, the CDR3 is TGTGCCATCAGTGAGGTACCCCCTGGCGGAACCTACAATGAGCAGTTCTTC.

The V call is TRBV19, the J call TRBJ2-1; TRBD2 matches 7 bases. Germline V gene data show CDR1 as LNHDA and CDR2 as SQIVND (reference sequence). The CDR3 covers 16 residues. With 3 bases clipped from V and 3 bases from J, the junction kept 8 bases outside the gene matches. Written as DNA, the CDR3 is TGTGCCAGTAGTATCCCCCCCGGCGGGAGCTACAATGAGCAGTTCTTC. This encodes CASSIPPGGSYNEQFF.

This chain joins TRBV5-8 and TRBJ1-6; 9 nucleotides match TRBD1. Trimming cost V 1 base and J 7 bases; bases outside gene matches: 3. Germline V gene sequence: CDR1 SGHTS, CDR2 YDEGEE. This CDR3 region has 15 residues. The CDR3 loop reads CASSLRGTGNSPLHF. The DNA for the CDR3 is TGTGCCAGCAGCTTGAGGGGGACAGGGAATTCACCCCTCCACTTT.

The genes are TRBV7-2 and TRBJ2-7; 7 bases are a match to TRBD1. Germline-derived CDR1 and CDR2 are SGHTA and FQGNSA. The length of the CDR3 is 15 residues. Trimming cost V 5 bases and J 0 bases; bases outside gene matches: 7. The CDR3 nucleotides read TGTGCCAGCAGCCCCCGGGACAGCCCCTCCTACGAGCAGTACTTC. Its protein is CASSPRDSPSYEQYF.

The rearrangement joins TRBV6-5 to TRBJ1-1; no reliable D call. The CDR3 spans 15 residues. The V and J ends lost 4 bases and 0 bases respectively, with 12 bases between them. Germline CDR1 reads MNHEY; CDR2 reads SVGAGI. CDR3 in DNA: TGTGCCAGCAGTTTAGTCCCCGGGGTGAACACTGAAGCTTTCTTT. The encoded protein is CASSLVPGVNTEAFF.

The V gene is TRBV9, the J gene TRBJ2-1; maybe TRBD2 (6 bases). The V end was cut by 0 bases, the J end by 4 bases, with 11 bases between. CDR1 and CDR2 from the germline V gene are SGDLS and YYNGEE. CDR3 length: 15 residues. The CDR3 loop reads CASSVALAAYNEQFF. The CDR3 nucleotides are TGTGCCAGCAGCGTAGCACTAGCAGCATACAATGAGCAGTTCTTC.

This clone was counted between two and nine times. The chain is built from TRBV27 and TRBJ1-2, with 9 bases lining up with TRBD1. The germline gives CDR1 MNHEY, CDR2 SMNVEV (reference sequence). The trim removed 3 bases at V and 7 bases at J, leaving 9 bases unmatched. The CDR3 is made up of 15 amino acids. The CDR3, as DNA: TGTGCCAGCAGTTTGGTCGGGGGACAGGGCGCTGGCTACACCTTC. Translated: CASSLVGGQGAGYTF.

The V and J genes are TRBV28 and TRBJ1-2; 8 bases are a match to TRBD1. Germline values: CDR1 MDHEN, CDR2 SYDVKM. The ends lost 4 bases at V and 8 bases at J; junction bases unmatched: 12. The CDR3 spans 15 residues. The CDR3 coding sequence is TGTGCCAGCAGTTCGCCTCCGGGACAGGTCTCGGGCTACACCTTC. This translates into CASSSPPGQVSGYTF.

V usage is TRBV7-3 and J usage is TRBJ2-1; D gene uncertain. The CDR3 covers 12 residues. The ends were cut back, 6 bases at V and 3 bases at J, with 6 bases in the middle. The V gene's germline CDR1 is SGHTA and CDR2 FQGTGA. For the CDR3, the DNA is TGTGCCAGCAGTGACAACTACAATGAGCAGTTCTTC. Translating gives CASSDNYNEQFF.